Sequencing of this T cell receptor (beta chain) was carried out in a study of cytomegalovirus exposure and HLA in healthy donors. Germline values: CDR1 SGHDT, CDR2 YYEEEE. CDR3 size: 14 residues. Trimming took 4 bases from V and 6 from J, leaving 17 bases between them. 13 Jbeta primers and 60 Vbeta primers were used for the PCR. Assay used: immunoSEQ multiplex PCR; TCRdb lists only in-frame clones, some missing. The sample shows about 94,000 clones, 76% of them seen only once. The TCR comes from a male donor in good health and CMV-seronegative. Sequenced material: PBMCs. The V gene is TRBV5-6, the J gene TRBJ2-7, with D tentatively TRBD1 (6 bases). In DNA form, the CDR3 reads TGTGCCAGCAGCCCGCCGGACAGCTGGTCCGAGCAGTACTTC. The encoded protein is CASSPPDSWSEQYF.